This T cell receptor beta chain stems from a study of T-cell memory formation after mild COVID-19. Findings and limits, study-wide: From day 15 to 85, contracting clones were balanced between CD4 and CD8, whereas later expanders leaned toward CD4+. The finding that pre-infection memory included some responding clones suggested that cross-reactive memory joined. Shrinking CD4+ clones resided mostly in CM and EM, and CD8+ ones in EMRA.

Notes on this clonotype: Its antigen remains unknown.

MiXCR was run by TCRdb on the 5' RACE reads, yielding one entry per CDR3 protein. The repertoire includes some 97,000 distinct CDR3 sequences, over 8.5% of them detected once, and roughly 40% sits in the top ten. Sequenced sample: PBMCs or a T cell subset sorted from them (not recorded which). The sequence derives from a man in his late teens or twenties who had mild COVID-19 (a few samples of this study predate the infection). Cell type and time point are not known.

CDR3 region: CASSYLGPKETQYF. CDR3 nucleotides: TGTGCCAGCAGTTATCTGGGGCCGAAAGAGACCCAGTACTTC. The chain couples TRBV27 to TRBJ2-5; D is possibly TRBD1 (5 bases). Looked up from germline, CDR1 is MNHEY and CDR2 is SMNVEV (reference sequence). This CDR3 is built from 14 residues. The germline V and J ends were trimmed by 4 bases and 3 bases, with 12 bases remaining between them.